The clone carrying this T cell receptor beta chain was recorded many times. This record belongs to a study of blood T cells in healthy people across ages. The CDR3 extends over 16 amino acids. V was shortened by 0 bases and J by 0 bases, with 11 bases between the two germline ends. Germline CDR1 and CDR2: SGDLS and YYNGEE. Then a second PCR, running roughly 6 to 11 cycles, was carried out with a sample-barcoded 5' primer and a J-beta primer mix. Each CDR3 protein gets one entry after TCRdb re-called the 5' RACE reads with MiXCR. The table includes fewer than 900,000 distinct CDR3 sequences, 35% to 40% detected once.

The material sequenced was blood. V and J are TRBV9 and TRBJ2-3; D is undetermined. The TCR originated in a man aged 18 to 35 in good health. The CDR3 loop reads CASSVVGVPSTDTQYF. Here the CDR3 DNA reads TGTGCCAGCAGCGTAGTAGGAGTCCCTAGCACAGATACGCAGTATTTT.